This entry features one TCR beta chain sequence. Its antigen remains unidentified. Repeated repertoire sampling spanned the course of chemoradiotherapy. The data were produced by immunoSEQ multiplex PCR, yet TCRdb's version contains in-frame clones alone and is incomplete. The sample carries about 4,900 clones, roughly 95% recorded once. This record comes from a study of chemoradiotherapy in HPV16-positive cancers. Notes on the study in general: HPV-specific T cells were functionally defined from only a couple of HPV16-positive patients.

Germline V gene data show CDR1 as MGHRA and CDR2 as YSYEKL. The CDR3 is 17 residues long. The V gene lost 0 bases and the J gene lost 0 bases, with 12 bases spanning the gap. This TCR came from a human donor with HPV-associated anogenital cancer. This chain connects TRBV4-1 to TRBJ1-5; D remains unclear. Specimen: tumor tissue, collected from a patient who underwent chemoradiotherapy. The chain's CDR3 is CASSQDPSVYSNQPQHF. The CDR3 nucleotides read TGCGCCAGCAGCCAAGATCCTAGTGTCTATAGCAATCAGCCCCAGCATTTT.